This TCR beta chain is from a study of identical twins. About this clonotype: Its antigen is unknown.

Study-wide findings and caveats: Beta out-of-frame sequences showed weaker excess twin sharing. Alpha sequences that were out-of-frame and twin-shared showed an excess of low generation probability.

Each donor (without exception) was a healthy Caucasian. The CDR3 contains 15 residues. Trimming at V came to 3 bases and at J to 5 bases, leaving 4 bases not matched to a gene. Germline loops: CDR1 DFQATT, CDR2 SNEGSKA (reference sequence). Template switching added a universal primer site, and cDNA bore unique molecular identifiers. Using its own MiXCR run on the 5' RACE reads, TCRdb lists one record per CDR3 protein. Among 1.5 million to 2 million distinct CDR3 sequences, about 30% were seen once, and the ten largest hold around 0.3%. The receptor's source is a newborn girl in good health. The sample taken for sequencing was cord blood. The chain employs TRBV20-1 and TRBJ2-1, with TRBD2 matching over 13 bases. This chain's CDR3 is CSASEGTSGDNEQFF. The CDR3 region has the DNA TGCAGTGCTAGCGAAGGGACTAGCGGGGACAATGAGCAGTTCTTC.